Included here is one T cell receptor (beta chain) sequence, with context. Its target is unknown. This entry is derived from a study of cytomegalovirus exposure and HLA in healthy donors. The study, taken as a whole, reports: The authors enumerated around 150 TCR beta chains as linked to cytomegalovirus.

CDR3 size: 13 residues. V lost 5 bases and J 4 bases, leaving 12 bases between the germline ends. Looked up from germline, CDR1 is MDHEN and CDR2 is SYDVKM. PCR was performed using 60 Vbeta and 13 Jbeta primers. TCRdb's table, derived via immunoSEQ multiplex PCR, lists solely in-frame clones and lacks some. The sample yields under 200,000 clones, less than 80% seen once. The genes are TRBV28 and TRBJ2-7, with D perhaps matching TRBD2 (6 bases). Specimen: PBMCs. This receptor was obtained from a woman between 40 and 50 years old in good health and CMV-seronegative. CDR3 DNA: TGTGCCAGCAGTCCAGGAGGGGTTTACGAGCAGTACTTC. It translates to CASSPGGVYEQYF. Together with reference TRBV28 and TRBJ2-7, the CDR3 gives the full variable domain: DVKVTQSSRYLVKRTGEKVFLECVQDMDHENMFWYRQDPGLGLRLIYFSYDVKMKEKGDIPEGYSVSREKKERFSLILESASTNQTSMYLCASSPGGVYEQYFGPGTRLTVT.